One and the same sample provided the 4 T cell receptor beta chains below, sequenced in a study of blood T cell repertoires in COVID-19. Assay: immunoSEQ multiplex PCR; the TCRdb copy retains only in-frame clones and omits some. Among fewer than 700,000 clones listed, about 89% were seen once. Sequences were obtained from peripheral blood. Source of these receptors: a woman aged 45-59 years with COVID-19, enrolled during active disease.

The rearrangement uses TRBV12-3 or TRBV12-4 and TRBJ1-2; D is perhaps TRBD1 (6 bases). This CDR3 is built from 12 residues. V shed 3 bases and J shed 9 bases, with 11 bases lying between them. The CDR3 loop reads CASSFHRVRYTF. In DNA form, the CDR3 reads TGTGCCAGCAGTTTTCACAGGGTCCGCTACACCTTC.

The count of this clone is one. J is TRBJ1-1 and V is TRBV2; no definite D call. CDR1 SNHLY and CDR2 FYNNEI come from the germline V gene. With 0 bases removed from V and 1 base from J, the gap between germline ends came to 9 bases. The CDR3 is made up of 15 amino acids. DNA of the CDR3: TGTGCCAGCAGTGAAGCGCGGCCGCCGAACACTGAAGCTTTCTTT. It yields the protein CASSEARPPNTEAFF.

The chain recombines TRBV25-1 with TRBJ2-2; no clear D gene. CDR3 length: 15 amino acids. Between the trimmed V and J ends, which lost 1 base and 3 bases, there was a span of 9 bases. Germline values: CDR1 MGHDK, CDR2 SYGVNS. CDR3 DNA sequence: TGTGCCAGCAGTGAATTAAGTCAGGACACCGGGGAGCTGTTTTTT. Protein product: CASSELSQDTGELFF.

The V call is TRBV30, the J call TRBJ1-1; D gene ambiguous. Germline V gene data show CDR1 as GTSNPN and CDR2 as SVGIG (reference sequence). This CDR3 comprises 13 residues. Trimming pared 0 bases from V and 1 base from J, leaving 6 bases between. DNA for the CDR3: TGTGCCTGGAGTGTACTGAGGAACACTGAAGCTTTCTTT. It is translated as CAWSVLRNTEAFF.